These T cell receptor beta chains were read from a single sample in a study of cytomegalovirus exposure and HLA in healthy donors. Using immunoSEQ multiplex PCR, the repertoire was profiled, and TCRdb retains in-frame clones only, with some absent. The sample shows about 170,000 clones, 70% to 90% of them seen only once. Sequencing was carried out using PBMCs. The source is a man between 25 and 39 years old in good health and CMV-seropositive. Each CDR3 is given with its conserved first and last residue. The D gene is left open where the match is weak. Only some rows state a clone size, as once, few, many or a class for expanded clones.

clone size,D gene,V gene,J gene,CDR3 protein,CDR3 DNA
NA,TRBD1,TRBV4-3,TRBJ1-3,CASSQYLGQGGNTIYF,TGCGCCAGCAGCCAATACCTCGGACAGGGGGGAAACACCATATATTTT
NA,TRBD1,TRBV5-1,TRBJ1-2,CASSLAQRTGSGYTF,TGCGCCAGCAGCTTGGCCCAACGGACAGGGAGTGGCTACACCTTC
NA,NA,TRBV19,TRBJ1-1,CASSARSPPEAFF,TGTGCCAGTAGTGCGCGGTCCCCTCCTGAAGCTTTCTTT
NA,TRBD1,TRBV20-1,TRBJ2-1,CSARDQGAGFF,TGCAGTGCTAGGGATCAGGGGGCAGGGTTCTTC
NA,NA,TRBV6-1,TRBJ2-5,CASSSQGQETQYF,TGTGCCAGCAGTTCGCAGGGCCAAGAGACCCAGTACTTC
NA,TRBD1,TRBV19,TRBJ1-5,CASSFKRGTGGLVSNQPQHF,TGTGCCAGTAGTTTTAAACGGGGGACAGGGGGTTTAGTGAGCAATCAGCCCCAGCATTTT
NA,TRBD1,TRBV27,TRBJ2-6,CASSLSFRIGDRSSGANVLTF,TGTGCCAGCAGTTTAAGTTTTAGGATAGGGGACAGATCCTCTGGGGCCAACGTCCTGACTTTC
NA,TRBD1,TRBV30,TRBJ1-1,CAGTGDRYTEAFF,TGTGCCGGGACAGGGGACAGATACACTGAAGCTTTCTTT
NA,NA,TRBV5-1,TRBJ1-2,CASSLLTGDYGYTF,TGCGCCAGCAGCTTGCTGACAGGAGACTATGGCTACACCTTC
NA,TRBD2,TRBV4-2,TRBJ2-1,CASSTSGLANEQFF,TGTGCCAGCAGCACCTCCGGACTAGCCAACGAGCAGTTCTTC
few,NA,TRBV2,TRBJ2-1,CASTGRQQFF,TGTGCCAGCACGGGGAGGCAGCAGTTCTTC
NA,NA,TRBV5-1,TRBJ2-5,CASKSPPQETQYF,TGCGCCAGCAAATCTCCTCCCCAAGAGACCCAGTACTTC
NA,NA,TRBV6-6,TRBJ1-2,CASSRDSSSGYPF,TGTGCCAGCAGTCGTGACTCGTCGAGTGGCTACCCCTTC
NA,NA,TRBV12-2,TRBJ2-5,CASRSDRGGETQYF,TGTGCAAGTCGCTCGGACAGGGGTGGAGAGACCCAGTACTTC
NA,NA,TRBV6-5,TRBJ2-2,CASSLFRTGELFF,TGTGCCAGCAGCCTATTTCGGACCGGGGAGCTGTTTTTT
NA,TRBD2,TRBV6-5,TRBJ2-7,CASTQRLAGGEQYF,TGTGCCAGCACCCAAAGACTAGCGGGAGGCGAGCAGTACTTC